This T cell receptor (beta chain) was captured by sequencing in a study of T cells in Graves' hyperthyroidism and ophthalmopathy. The CDR3 has 17 residues. The V gene end was trimmed by 5 bases and the J gene end by 2 bases; junction bases not matched to a gene: 14. CDR1 and CDR2 from the germline V gene are SGHAT and FQNNGV. Amplified regions were TCR beta CDR3 sequences from RNA transcripts. First-round RT-PCR of the TCR CDR3 relied on the HTBI primer set. TCRdb passed the multiplex PCR reads through MiXCR, listing each CDR3 protein once. The table lists some 380,000 distinct CDR3 sequences, 13% of them singletons, with more than 20% in the top ten. Patients aged 18 to 65 had newly diagnosed hyperthyroidism lasting under 2 months. Exclusion of patients followed from uncontrolled infection, other autoimmune disease, pregnancy or lactation. The sample of blood was obtained at first hyperthyroidism diagnosis (before any ophthalmopathy symptoms).

Sequencing was carried out using blood. The gene calls are TRBV11-2 and TRBJ2-5; TRBD1 aligns across 7 bases. The sequence derives from a man younger than 40 with Graves' hyperthyroidism that later progressed to Graves' ophthalmopathy. The CDR3 here is CASSVGIKTGPQETQYF. CDR3 coding DNA: TGTGCCAGCAGCGTAGGGATCAAGACAGGGCCTCAAGAGACCCAGTACTTC.